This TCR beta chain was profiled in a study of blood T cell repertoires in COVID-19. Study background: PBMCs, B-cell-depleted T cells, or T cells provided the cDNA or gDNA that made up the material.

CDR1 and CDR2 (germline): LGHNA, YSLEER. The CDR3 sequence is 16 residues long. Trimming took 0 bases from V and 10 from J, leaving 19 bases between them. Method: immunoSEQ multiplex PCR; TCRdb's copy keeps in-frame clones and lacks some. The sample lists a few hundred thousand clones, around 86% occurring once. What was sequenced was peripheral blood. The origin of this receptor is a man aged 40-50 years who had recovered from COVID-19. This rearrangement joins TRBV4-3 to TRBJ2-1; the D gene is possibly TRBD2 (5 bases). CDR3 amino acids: CASSQESSHAAEEQFF. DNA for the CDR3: TGCGCCAGCAGCCAAGAGTCTAGCCACGCCGCAGAGGAGCAGTTCTTC.